Listed here is a single TCR beta chain. Its antigen is not yet known. Per-nucleotide qualities are absent, and no much larger clonotype sits a single base away. The library was produced with the immunoSEQ multiplex PCR assay. In TCRdb, the immuneACCESS table is reduced to in-frame sequences with V and J assigned. These tables do not hold every clone; where another copy was compared, an unresolved V gene accounts for under half, and the others remain unexplained. The sample data list approximately 92,000 clones, and 85% to 95% of these were observed just once. The ten largest clonotypes hold over 2% of the sample. The data are from a study of T cell changes during pregnancy in multiple sclerosis (dated by TCRdb to the late 2010s). Study-level background: In women with multiple sclerosis, the researchers looked at how the T cell repertoire shifted as pregnancy progressed.

The CDR3 sequence holds 17 residues, the cysteine and phenylalanine included. Of the read, only the CDR3 DNA is kept; its 51 bases are in frame from base 1. This chain is built from TRBV21-1 and TRBJ2-5; the table names TRBD1, a call not compared with the DNA. TRBV21-1 is described as a pseudogene. This sequence originates from a female donor with multiple sclerosis, enrolled in a pregnancy study. Sequences were derived from peripheral blood, sampled in the first trimester of pregnancy. This receptor carries the CDR3 CASSRSPGTGGGETQYF. The sequence in DNA is TGTGCCAGCAGCAGATCCCCTGGGACAGGGGGCGGTGAGACCCAGTACTTC.